The source of this T cell receptor beta chain is a study of T cell changes during pregnancy in multiple sclerosis. The germline V gene has CDR1 SGHAT and CDR2 FQNNGV. J was trimmed by 2 bases and V by 3 bases; bases with no gene match: 5. The CDR3 runs to 15 residues. Repertoires were generated with immunoSEQ multiplex PCR, while TCRdb's copy carries only in-frame clones and drops some. The top ten clones hold approximately 0.69% of a sample with approximately 65,000 clones, roughly nine tenths of them seen once. The receptor comes from a female donor with multiple sclerosis, enrolled in a pregnancy study. Source: CD4+ T cells from peripheral blood mononuclear cells, taken in the first trimester of pregnancy. The rearrangement joins TRBV11-2 to TRBJ2-3, with TRBD1 identical over 7 bases. Here the CDR3 reads CASSLDRSNTDTQYF. For the CDR3, the DNA is TGTGCCAGCAGCTTGGACAGGTCAAACACAGATACGCAGTATTTT.